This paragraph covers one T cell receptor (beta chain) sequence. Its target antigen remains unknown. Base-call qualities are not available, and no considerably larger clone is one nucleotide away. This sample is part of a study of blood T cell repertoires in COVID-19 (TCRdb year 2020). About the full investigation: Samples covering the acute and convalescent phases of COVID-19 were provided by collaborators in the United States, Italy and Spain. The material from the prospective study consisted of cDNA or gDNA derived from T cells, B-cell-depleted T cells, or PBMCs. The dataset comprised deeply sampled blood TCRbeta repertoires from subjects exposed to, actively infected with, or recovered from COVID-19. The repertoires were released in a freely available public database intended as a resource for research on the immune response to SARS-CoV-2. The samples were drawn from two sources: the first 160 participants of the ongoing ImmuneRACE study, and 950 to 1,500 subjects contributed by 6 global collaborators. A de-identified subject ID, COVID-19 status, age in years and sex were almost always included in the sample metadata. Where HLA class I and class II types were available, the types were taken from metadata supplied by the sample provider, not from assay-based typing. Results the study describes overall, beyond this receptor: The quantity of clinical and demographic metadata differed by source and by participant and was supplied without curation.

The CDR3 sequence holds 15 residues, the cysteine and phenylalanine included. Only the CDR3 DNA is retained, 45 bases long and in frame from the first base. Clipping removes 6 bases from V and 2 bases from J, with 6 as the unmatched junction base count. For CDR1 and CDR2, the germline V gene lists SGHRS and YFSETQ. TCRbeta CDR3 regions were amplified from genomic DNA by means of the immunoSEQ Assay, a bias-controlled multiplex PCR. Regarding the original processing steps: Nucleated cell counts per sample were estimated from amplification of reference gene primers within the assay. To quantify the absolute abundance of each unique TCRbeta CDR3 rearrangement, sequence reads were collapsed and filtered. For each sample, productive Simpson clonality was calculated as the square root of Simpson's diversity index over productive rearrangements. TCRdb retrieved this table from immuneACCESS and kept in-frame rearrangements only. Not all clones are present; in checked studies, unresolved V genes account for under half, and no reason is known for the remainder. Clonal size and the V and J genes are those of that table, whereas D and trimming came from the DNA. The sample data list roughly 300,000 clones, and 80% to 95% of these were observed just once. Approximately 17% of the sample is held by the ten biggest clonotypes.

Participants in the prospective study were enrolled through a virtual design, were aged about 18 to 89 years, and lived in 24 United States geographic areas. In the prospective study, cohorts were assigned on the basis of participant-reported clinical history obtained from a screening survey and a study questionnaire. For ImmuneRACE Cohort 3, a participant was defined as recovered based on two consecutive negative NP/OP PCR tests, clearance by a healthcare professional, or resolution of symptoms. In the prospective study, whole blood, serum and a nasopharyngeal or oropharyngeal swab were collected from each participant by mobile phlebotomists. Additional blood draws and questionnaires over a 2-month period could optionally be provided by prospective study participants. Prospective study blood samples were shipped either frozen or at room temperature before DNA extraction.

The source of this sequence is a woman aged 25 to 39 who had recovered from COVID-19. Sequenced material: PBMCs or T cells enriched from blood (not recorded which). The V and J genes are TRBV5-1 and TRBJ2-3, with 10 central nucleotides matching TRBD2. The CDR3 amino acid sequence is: CASIASGRATDTQYF. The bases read TGCGCCAGCATAGCTAGCGGGAGAGCCACAGATACGCAGTATTTT.